The 16 T cell receptor beta chains below were found in one sample sequenced in a study of somatic mutations in cytotoxic T cells in rheumatoid arthritis. The data were produced by immunoSEQ multiplex PCR, yet TCRdb's version contains in-frame clones alone and is incomplete. Here the sample spans approximately 13,000 clones, under 75% being singletons. What was sequenced was CD8+ T cells sorted from blood. The receptors derive from a middle-aged woman in good health.

The rearrangement uses TRBV7-2 and TRBJ2-3; 10 nucleotides line up with TRBD1. Trimming took 8 bases from V and 3 from J; bases not matched to a gene: 8. Germline V lookup: CDR1 SGHTA, CDR2 FQGNSA. The CDR3 runs to 15 residues. The CDR3: CASAGGDRGTDTQYF. CDR3 in DNA: TGTGCCAGCGCCGGGGGGGACAGGGGAACAGATACGCAGTATTTT. Supplemented by reference TRBV7-2 and TRBJ2-3, the full variable domain reads GAGVSQSPSNKVTEKGKDVELRCDPISGHTALYWYRQSLGQGLEFLIYFQGNSAPDKSGLPSDRFSAERTGGSVSTLTIQRTQQEDSAVYLCASAGGDRGTDTQYFGPGTRLTVL.

The chain has TRBV29-1 and TRBJ1-2; 9 bases are shared with TRBD1. The CDR3 contains 12 residues. The trim removed 6 bases at V and 6 bases at J, leaving 5 bases unmatched. CDR1 SQVTM and CDR2 ANQGSEA come from the germline V gene. The CDR3 loop is CSVNDRGNGYTF. The DNA for the CDR3 is TGCAGCGTGAACGACAGGGGGAATGGCTACACCTTC.

The CDR3 loop reads CASSQDGLSQYQTQYF. In DNA, the CDR3 is TGCGCCAGCAGCCAAGACGGACTAAGCCAATATCAGACCCAGTACTTC. This chain connects TRBV4-1 to TRBJ2-5, with TRBD2 as a possible D gene (6 bases). The CDR3 length is 16 residues. The germline V and J ends were trimmed by 0 bases and 6 bases, with 17 bases remaining between them. CDR1 MGHRA and CDR2 YSYEKL come from the germline V gene.

The V gene is TRBV15, the J gene TRBJ1-1; D unresolved. This CDR3 is built from 13 residues. Looked up from germline, CDR1 is LNHNV and CDR2 is YYDKDF (reference sequence). The V and J ends lost 2 bases and 5 bases respectively, with 9 bases between them. The chain's CDR3 is CATSRPSGTEAFF. DNA for the CDR3: TGTGCCACCAGCAGACCCTCGGGGACTGAAGCTTTCTTT.

This sequence joins TRBV19 and TRBJ2-1; 7 bases match TRBD2. The germline V gene encodes CDR1 LNHDA and CDR2 SQIVND (reference sequence). V lost 3 bases, J lost 4 bases, and 6 bases stayed unmatched. CDR3 length equals 15 residues. The CDR3 sequence is CASSIRPGGYNEQFF. CDR3 bases: TGTGCCAGTAGTATCAGGCCGGGGGGATACAATGAGCAGTTCTTC.

This chain connects TRBV27 to TRBJ1-2, with D tentatively TRBD1 (5 bases). Trimming took off 5 bases at V and 6 bases at J, with 13 bases between the two ends. Germline-derived CDR1 and CDR2 are MNHEY and SMNVEV (reference sequence). CDR3 length: 13 amino acids. CDR3 loop: CASSMTGGNGYTF. Here the CDR3 DNA reads TGTGCCAGCAGTATGACCGGGGGAAATGGCTACACCTTC.

This clone has just a few counts. This rearrangement joins TRBV6-1 to TRBJ2-1; either TRBD1 or TRBD2 may fit D (5 bases each). The germline V gene has CDR1 MNHNS and CDR2 SASEGT. This CDR3 region has 14 residues. V was shortened by 6 bases and J by 4 bases, with 13 bases between the two germline ends. CDR3 nucleotide sequence: TGTGCCAGCAGGGGACCCCCGTTTTACAATGAGCAGTTCTTC. Amino acid sequence: CASRGPPFYNEQFF.

The chain joins TRBV4-1 to TRBJ1-2, with D perhaps TRBD1 (6 bases). From germline, CDR1 is MGHRA and CDR2 YSYEKL. CDR3 size: 17 residues. Trimming shortened V by 0 bases and J by 7 bases, and 21 bases separated the two germline ends. As DNA, the CDR3 is TGCGCCAGCAGCCAAGACCCCCTTCCGACAGGTGGAAGTGGCTACACCTTC. As protein: CASSQDPLPTGGSGYTF.

J is TRBJ1-2 and V is TRBV7-6, with 9 bases that match TRBD1. The CDR3 extends over 15 amino acids. Trimming took 1 base from V and 6 from J; bases not matched to a gene: 6. Germline V gene lookup returns CDR1 SGHVS and CDR2 FNYEAQ. CDR3 region: CASSLGPDRGDGYTF. CDR3 nucleotide sequence: TGTGCCAGCAGCTTAGGGCCGGACAGGGGTGATGGCTACACCTTC. The entire variable domain, with the rest obtained from reference TRBV7-6 and TRBJ1-2, is as follows: GAGVSQSPRYKVTKRGQDVALRCDPISGHVSLYWYRQALGQGPEFLTYFNYEAQQDKSGLPNDRFSAERPEGSISTLTIQRTEQRDSAMYRCASSLGPDRGDGYTFGSGTRLTVV.

This chain joins TRBV15 and TRBJ2-2, with 15 bases identical to TRBD2. Trimming at V came to 3 bases and at J to 8 bases, leaving 7 bases not matched to a gene. Per the germline V gene, CDR1 is LNHNV and CDR2 is YYDKDF (reference sequence). This CDR3 is built from 17 residues. CDR3 bases: TGTGCCACCAGCAGGGATCCCGGGACTAGCGGGAGGGGGGAGCTGTTTTTT. The encoded protein is CATSRDPGTSGRGELFF.

This clone was observed a few times. The CDR3 loop is CASSSTGNEQFF. CDR3 DNA sequence: TGTGCCAGCAGCTCAACGGGCAATGAGCAGTTCTTC. The V and J genes are TRBV7-9 and TRBJ2-1; D is ambiguous. With 4 bases removed from V and 6 bases from J, the gap between germline ends came to 7 bases. Germline lookup yields CDR1 SEHNR and CDR2 FQNEAQ (reference sequence). The CDR3 has 12 residues.

V is TRBV4-3 and J is TRBJ1-1, with TRBD1 as a possible D gene (5 bases). CDR1 LGHNA and CDR2 YSLEER come from the germline V gene. Trimming cost V 0 bases and J 5 bases, with 7 bases left between them. The CDR3 spans 13 residues. In DNA form, the CDR3 reads TGCGCCAGCAGCCAAGATGGGGGGACTGAAGCTTTCTTT. This gives the protein CASSQDGGTEAFF.

V gene TRBV7-9 combines with J gene TRBJ1-4; perhaps TRBD1 as D (5 bases). CDR3 length: 14 residues. Per the germline V gene, CDR1 is SEHNR and CDR2 is FQNEAQ (reference sequence). The V gene lost 1 base and the J gene lost 5 bases, with 8 bases spanning the gap. The CDR3, as DNA: TGTGCCAGCAGCTTAGAGGGGTTAAATGAAAAACTGTTTTTT. Its translation is CASSLEGLNEKLFF.

This rearrangement joins TRBV13 to TRBJ2-1, with 7 positions matching TRBD1. The V gene end was trimmed by 5 bases and the J gene end by 12 bases; junction bases not matched to a gene: 10. In germline, CDR1 is PRHDT, CDR2 FYEKMQ (reference sequence). The CDR3 loop spans 13 amino acids. The CDR3 DNA sequence: TGTGCCAGCAGCCACACGGACAGGCTTCTGCAGTTCTTC. The encoded protein is CASSHTDRLLQFF.

The V call is TRBV7-9, the J call TRBJ2-1; 9 nucleotides agree with TRBD2. CDR3 length: 13 residues. Looked up from germline, CDR1 is SEHNR and CDR2 is FQNEAQ (reference sequence). J lost 11 bases, V lost 10 bases, and 12 bases had no gene match. The CDR3 bases are TGTGCCACCGTAGCGGGGGACCGGAACCAGCAGTTCTTC. This sequence encodes CATVAGDRNQQFF. Drawing the rest from reference TRBV7-9 and TRBJ2-1, the complete variable domain is DTGVSQNPRHKITKRGQNVTFRCDPISEHNRLYWYRQTLGQGPEFLTYFQNEAQLEKSRLLSDRFSAERPKGSFSTLEIQRTEQGDSAMYLCATVAGDRNQQFFGPGTRLTVL.

With respect to this clone: At one end the junction does not follow the germline gene, possibly because of a read error. The chain has TRBV6-1 and TRBJ1-1; TRBD1 is a possible D gene (5 bases). The CDR3 is made up of 15 amino acids. The germline CDR1 and CDR2 sequences are MNHNS and SASEGT. CDR3 amino acids: CASSDMGLPNAEAFF. Here the CDR3 DNA reads TGTGCCAGCAGTGACATGGGACTTCCGAACGCTGAAGCTTTCTTT.